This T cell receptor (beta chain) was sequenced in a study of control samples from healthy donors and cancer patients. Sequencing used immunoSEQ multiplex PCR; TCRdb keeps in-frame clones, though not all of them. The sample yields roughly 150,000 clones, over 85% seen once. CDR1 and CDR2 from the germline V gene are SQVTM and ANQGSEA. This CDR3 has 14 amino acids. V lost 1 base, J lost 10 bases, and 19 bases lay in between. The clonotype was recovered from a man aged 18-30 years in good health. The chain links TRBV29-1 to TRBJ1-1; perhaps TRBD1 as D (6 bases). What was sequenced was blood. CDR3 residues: CSVEGSGLGAGAFF. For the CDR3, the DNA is TGCAGCGTTGAAGGAAGTGGGTTGGGGGCGGGAGCTTTCTTT.